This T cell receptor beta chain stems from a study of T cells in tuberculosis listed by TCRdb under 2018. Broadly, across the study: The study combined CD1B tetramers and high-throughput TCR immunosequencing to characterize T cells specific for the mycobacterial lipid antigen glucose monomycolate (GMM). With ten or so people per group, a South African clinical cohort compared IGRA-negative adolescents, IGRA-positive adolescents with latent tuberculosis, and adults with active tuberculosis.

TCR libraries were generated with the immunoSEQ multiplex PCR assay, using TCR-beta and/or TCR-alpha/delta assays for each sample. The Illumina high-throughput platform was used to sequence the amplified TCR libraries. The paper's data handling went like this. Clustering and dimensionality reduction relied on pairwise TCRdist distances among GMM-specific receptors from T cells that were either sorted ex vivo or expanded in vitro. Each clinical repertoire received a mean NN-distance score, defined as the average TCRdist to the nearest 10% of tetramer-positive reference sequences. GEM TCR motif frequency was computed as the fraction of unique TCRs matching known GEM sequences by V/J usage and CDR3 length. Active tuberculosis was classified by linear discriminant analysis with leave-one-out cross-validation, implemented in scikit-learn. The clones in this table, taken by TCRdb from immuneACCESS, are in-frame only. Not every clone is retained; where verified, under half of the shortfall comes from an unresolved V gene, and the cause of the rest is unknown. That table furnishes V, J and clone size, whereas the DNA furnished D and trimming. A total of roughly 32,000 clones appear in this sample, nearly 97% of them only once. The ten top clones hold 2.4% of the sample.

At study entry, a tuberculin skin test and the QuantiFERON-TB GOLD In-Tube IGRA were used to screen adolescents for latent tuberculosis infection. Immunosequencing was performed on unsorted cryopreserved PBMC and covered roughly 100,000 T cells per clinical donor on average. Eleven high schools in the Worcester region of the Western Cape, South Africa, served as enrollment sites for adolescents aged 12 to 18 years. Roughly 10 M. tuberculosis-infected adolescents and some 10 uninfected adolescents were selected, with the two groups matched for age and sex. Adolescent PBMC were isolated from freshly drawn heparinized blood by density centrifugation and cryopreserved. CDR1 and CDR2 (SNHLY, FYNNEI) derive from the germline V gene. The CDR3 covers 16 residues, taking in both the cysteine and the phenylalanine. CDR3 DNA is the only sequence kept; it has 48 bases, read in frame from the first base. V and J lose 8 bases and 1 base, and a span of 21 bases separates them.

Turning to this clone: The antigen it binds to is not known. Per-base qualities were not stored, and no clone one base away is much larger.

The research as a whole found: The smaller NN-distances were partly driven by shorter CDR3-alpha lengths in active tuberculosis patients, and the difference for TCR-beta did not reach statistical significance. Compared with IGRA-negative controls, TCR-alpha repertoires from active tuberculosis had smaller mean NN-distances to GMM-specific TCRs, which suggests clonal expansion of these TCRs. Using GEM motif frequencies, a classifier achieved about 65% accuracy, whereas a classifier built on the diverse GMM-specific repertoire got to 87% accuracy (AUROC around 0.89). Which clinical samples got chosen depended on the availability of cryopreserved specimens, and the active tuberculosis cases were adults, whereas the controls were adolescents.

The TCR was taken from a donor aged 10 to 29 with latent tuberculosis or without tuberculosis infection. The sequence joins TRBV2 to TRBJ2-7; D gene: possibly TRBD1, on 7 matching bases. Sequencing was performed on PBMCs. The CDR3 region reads CASQLDREDGSYEQYF. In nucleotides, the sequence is TGTGCCAGCCAATTAGACAGGGAGGATGGGTCCTACGAGCAGTACTTC.